This T cell receptor beta chain stems from a study of blood T cell repertoires in COVID-19. Background on the study: COVID-19 samples collected from the United States, Italy and Spain covered acute and convalescent phases.

In the source study's methods: Quantification of nucleated cells was approximated via reference gene primer amplification. Assay used: immunoSEQ multiplex PCR; TCRdb lists only in-frame clones, some missing. For V, J and clone size, that table is used; D and trimming come from the DNA. The sample carries 60,000 to 70,000 clones, about 90% recorded once. Trimming removed 0 bases from V and 7 bases from J; junction bases left unmatched: 7. Germline V CDR1 and CDR2: SGHTA, FQGNSA. CDR3 length equals 16 residues. This clonotype was sampled from a human donor in a cohort sampled during active COVID-19. Specimen: peripheral blood. The chain combines TRBV7-2 with TRBJ2-2, with 8 positions matching TRBD2. In nucleotides, the CDR3 is TGTGCCAGCAGCTTAGCCCCAGCGGGAGATTACGGGGAGCTGTTTTTT. As protein: CASSLAPAGDYGELFF.